This T cell receptor beta chain emerged from a study of T-cell memory formation after mild COVID-19 (dated by TCRdb to the early 2020s). Broadly, across the study: TCR sequence clusters from the two donors were found to be largely donor specific. Longitudinal TCRalpha and TCRbeta repertoire sequencing tracked T-cell clones expanding and contracting after mild COVID-19 in a couple of donors. Two young, previously healthy adult volunteers, one female and one male, were included in the cohort. Overall study results and their limits: SARS-CoV-2 specificity of the second-wave clones peaking on day 37 was not confirmed. The study included only a couple of mild cases, and larger cohorts that include severe cases with pre-infection samples were judged to be necessary. Clones contracting from day 15 to 85 had balanced CD4/CD8 phenotypes, while a second wave expanding from day 15 to 37 was biased towards CD4+. Contracting CD4+ clones were located mainly in the CM and EM memory subsets, whereas CD8+ clones were found to be enriched in EMRA. Some responding clones were detected in pre-infection memory, suggesting pre-existing cross-reactive memory T cells joined the SARS-CoV-2 response.

PBMCs were isolated by Ficoll-Paque density gradient centrifugation. Sequencing was performed on an Illumina NovaSeq 6000. TCRalpha and TCRbeta cDNA libraries were constructed by 5'RACE with constant-segment primers, with sample barcodes and unique molecular identifiers being introduced. RNA was extracted from every sample with Trizol reagent. Library amplification was performed in two PCR steps, and a second sample barcode and Illumina TruSeq adapters were introduced in the second step. Sequencing of the libraries was done on an Illumina NovaSeq, producing 2 x 150 bp paired-end reads. The paper's data handling went like this. The reads were demultiplexed and collapsed into UMI-guided consensus sequences using migec v1.2.7. Using mixcr v2.1.11, the UMI consensuses were aligned to TRA and TRB V and J templates and assembled into clonotypes. Clonotypes were classified as expanded or contracted when called significant by both edgeR and NoisET, with noise models trained on biological replicates. For edgeR calls, the cutoffs were a false discovery rate-adjusted p below 0.01 and a log2 fold-change threshold of 1. PCA with hierarchical clustering of max-normalized trajectories of the 1000 most abundant clonotypes was used as exploratory dynamics analysis. The CD4 or CD8 phenotype of responding clones was assigned using the separately sequenced CD4+ and CD8+ repertoires. Using fastp trimming at Q25 and MiXCR clonotype assembly, TCRdb reanalyzed the public sequencing data and kept in-frame beta chains. Entries are consolidated by CDR3 protein sequence, retaining the most common genes and DNA. What appears here as the V and J calls and clone size reflects TCRdb's work, not the paper's. A total of about 360,000 distinct CDR3 sequences appear in this sample, approximately 12% of them only once. The top ten clonotypes cover about 22% of the sample.

Trimming takes 8 bases from V and 3 bases from J, and the germline ends sit 8 bases apart. The cysteine opens and the phenylalanine closes a CDR3 of 13 amino acids. Of the read, only the CDR3 DNA is kept; its 39 bases are in frame from base 1. The germline V gene encodes CDR1 SGHTA and CDR2 FQGNSA. As concerns this clonotype: The target of this receptor is not known. Within one base of it there is no much larger clone, and no base qualities were kept.

The TCR originated in a man between 18 and 29 years old who had mild COVID-19 (a few samples of this study predate the infection). The sample titles of this study are shuffled in the database, so cell type and time point are left out; the donor was told from shared clones. The receptor chain draws on TRBV7-2 and TRBJ2-6, with the D gene not clear enough to name. Sequencing was carried out using PBMCs or a T cell subset sorted from them (not recorded which). The CDR3 region: CASHLVGANVLTF. In nucleotide form, the sequence is TGTGCCAGCCACCTTGTTGGGGCCAACGTCCTGACTTTC.